This note documents a single T cell receptor (beta chain) sequence. As yet, its antigen is unknown. Healthy donors had no documented immune events, such as infections, while sampled. Only in-frame clones appear in the TCRdb table, and some are missing; sequencing was by immunoSEQ multiplex PCR. The sample carries approximately 90,000 clones, around 87% recorded once. The data originate from a study of identifying expanded T cells in peripheral blood. The germline gives CDR1 SGDLS, CDR2 YYNGEE. The CDR3 covers 18 residues. The V and J ends lost 0 bases and 5 bases respectively, with 23 bases between them. Regarding the study as a whole: Over approximately two and four weeks, about 17 and 20 clones changed, versus 1.2 between replicates. Two-week clone count variance significantly increased as total template count grew.

This chain joins TRBV9 and TRBJ1-2; no clear D. The TCR comes from a person between 18 and 75 years old in good health. Sequenced material: blood. DNA of the CDR3: TGTGCCAGCAGCGTAGCTTCAACACCGGTTGTAGCTCAATATGGCTACACCTTC. Its protein product is CASSVASTPVVAQYGYTF.